Shown below are 9 T cell receptor beta chains from a single sample sequenced in a study of vaccination and CD4 T cells after COVID-19. These receptors have no known antigen. Described treatment: approximately 9-day PBMC culture with coronavirus spike peptide pools or control peptides (ViraFEST assay). Ahead of the COVID-19 pandemic (2011-2018), the CD4+ T cells of the unexposed donor were collected. Sequenced with the Oncomine TCR Beta short-read assay was DNA taken from cultured CD4+ T cells. TCRdb fed the PCR reads into MiXCR, producing one record per CDR3 protein. The table has thousands of distinct CDR3 sequences, more than 45% seen once. Sample: CD4+ T cells from blood, cultured in vitro. These receptors were taken from a human donor in good health.

The V gene is TRBV20-1, the J gene TRBJ1-1, with TRBD1 as a possible D gene (5 bases). The V end was cut by 5 bases, the J end by 0 bases, with 19 bases between. The CDR3 is 16 amino acids. Germline CDR1 and CDR2: DFQATT and SNEGSKA (reference sequence). The CDR3 region is CSAGLRAGRLNTEAFF. The CDR3 DNA reads TGCAGTGCTGGCCTTAGAGCAGGGCGCTTGAACACTGAAGCTTTCTTT.

This chain links TRBV7-2 with TRBJ1-5, with no clear D. The V end was cut by 2 bases, the J end by 5 bases, with 13 bases between. Germline V CDR1 and CDR2: SGHTA, FQGNSA. This CDR3 comprises 15 residues. CDR3 amino acids: CASSLNFPGDQPQHF. DNA of the CDR3: TGTGCCAGCAGCTTAAATTTCCCCGGGGATCAGCCCCAGCATTTT.

The V and J genes are TRBV7-2 and TRBJ1-6; a possible D gene is TRBD1 (5 bases). The CDR3 consists of 15 residues. Germline V gene data show CDR1 as SGHTA and CDR2 as FQGNSA. The V gene lost 5 bases and the J gene lost 9 bases, with 17 bases spanning the gap. The CDR3 sequence is CASSLGIGASSPLHF. The CDR3 DNA reads as TGTGCCAGCAGCCTAGGGATAGGGGCGAGTTCACCCCTCCACTTT.

This clonotype was counted a single time. The J gene is TRBJ1-1, the V gene TRBV29-1; D gene ambiguous. CDR1 is SQVTM, CDR2 ANQGSEA, per germline. The CDR3 is made up of 10 amino acids. Trimming cost V 4 bases and J 8 bases, with 8 bases left between them. As DNA, the CDR3 is TGCAGCGTTGTAGGCACAGAAGCTTTCTTT. This translates into CSVVGTEAFF.

The rearrangement joins TRBV6-2 or TRBV6-3 to TRBJ2-3; weak D call: TRBD2 (6 bases). The CDR3 loop spans 14 amino acids. Trimming stripped 8 bases from V and 4 bases from J, with 16 bases between. The V gene's germline CDR1 is MNHEY and CDR2 SVGEGT. The CDR3 here is CASWRGVRPDTQYF. The CDR3 region has the DNA TGTGCCAGCTGGCGGGGCGTCCGGCCAGATACGCAGTATTTT.

This clonotype came up a few times. The chain employs TRBV7-9 and TRBJ1-2, with TRBD1 identical over 7 bases. There are 14 residues in the CDR3. Germline CDR1 SEHNR, CDR2 FQNEAQ (reference sequence). V gave up 1 base and J gave up 8 bases; unmatched junction bases: 7. CDR3 bases: TGTGCCAGCAGCTTAGTAACAGGGGCGGAAGGCTACACCTTC. Translated, it gives CASSLVTGAEGYTF.

The CDR3 sequence: CSARVGPEAYNEQFF. Here the CDR3 DNA reads TGCAGTGCTAGGGTAGGACCCGAGGCCTACAATGAGCAGTTCTTC. This chain links TRBV20-1 with TRBJ2-1; D gene unclear. The germline V gene has CDR1 DFQATT and CDR2 SNEGSKA (reference sequence). The CDR3 spans 15 residues. The V end lost 3 bases, the J end lost 2 bases, and 14 bases lay between the germline ends.

This chain connects TRBV20-1 to TRBJ1-1, with a tentative D call TRBD1 (5 bases). With 5 bases removed from V and 9 bases from J, the gap between germline ends came to 13 bases. Germline CDR1 DFQATT, CDR2 SNEGSKA (reference sequence). The CDR3 contains 11 residues. CDR3 sequence: CSAWGGRQAFF. The CDR3, as DNA: TGCAGTGCTTGGGGGGGACGGCAAGCTTTCTTT.

The V gene is TRBV30, the J gene TRBJ1-1; D remains unclear. Germline values: CDR1 GTSNPN, CDR2 SVGIG (reference sequence). This CDR3 has 10 amino acids. V was cut by 3 bases and J by 5 bases, with 4 bases left in between. CDR3 loop: CAWRQTEAFF. The CDR3 DNA follows: TGTGCCTGGAGGCAGACTGAAGCTTTCTTT.